The entry that follows covers one T cell receptor beta chain sequence. The data are from a study of blood T cell repertoires in COVID-19. Trimming removed 0 bases at V and 4 bases at J, with 12 bases between. CDR3 length: 15 amino acids. Germline-derived CDR1 and CDR2 are MGHRA and YSYEKL. Assay: immunoSEQ multiplex PCR; the TCRdb copy retains only in-frame clones and omits some. Altogether fewer than 400,000 clones are present, 85% being singletons, with the ten largest covering under 2%. The receptor's source is a woman in her 30s who had been exposed to COVID-19. V gene TRBV4-1 combines with J gene TRBJ1-2, with D possibly being TRBD1 (6 bases). Sequences were obtained from PBMCs or T cells enriched from blood (not recorded which). The CDR3 loop reads CASSQDGTTVYGYTF. In DNA, the CDR3 is TGCGCCAGCAGCCAAGATGGGACAACAGTCTATGGCTACACCTTC.